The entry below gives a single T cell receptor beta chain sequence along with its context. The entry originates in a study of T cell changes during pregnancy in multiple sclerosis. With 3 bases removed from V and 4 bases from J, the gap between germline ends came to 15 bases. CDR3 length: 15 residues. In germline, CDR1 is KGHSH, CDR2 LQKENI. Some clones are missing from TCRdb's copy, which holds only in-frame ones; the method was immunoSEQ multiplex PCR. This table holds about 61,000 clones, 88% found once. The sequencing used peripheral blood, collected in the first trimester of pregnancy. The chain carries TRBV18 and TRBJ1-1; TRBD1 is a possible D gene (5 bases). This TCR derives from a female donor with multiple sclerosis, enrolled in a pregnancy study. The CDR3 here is CASSPGSAGFTEAFF. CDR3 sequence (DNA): TGTGCCAGCTCACCTGGGTCGGCAGGGTTCACTGAAGCTTTCTTT. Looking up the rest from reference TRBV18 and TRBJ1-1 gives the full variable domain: NAGVMQNPRHLVRRRGQEARLRCSPMKGHSHVYWYRQLPEEGLKFMVYLQKENIIDESGMPKERFSAEFPKEGPSILRIQQVVRGDSAAYFCASSPGSAGFTEAFFGQGTRLTVV.